This TCR beta chain appears in the sequencing data of a study of blood T cell repertoires in COVID-19. Study details: Whether acute or convalescent, the COVID-19 samples came from the United States, Italy and Spain. PBMCs, B-cell-depleted T cells, or T cells provided the cDNA or gDNA that made up the material.

This clone was seen a handful of times. Per the authors' pipeline: From reference gene primer amplification, estimates of nucleated cell counts were derived. The assay was immunoSEQ multiplex PCR, and TCRdb's table has in-frame clones only and misses some. The V and J calls and clone size come from that table; D and trimming were worked out from the DNA. The data show 250,000 to 350,000 clones, roughly 87% seen once. Germline loops: CDR1 GTSNPN, CDR2 SVGIG (reference sequence). This CDR3 region has 12 residues. The V and J ends lost 8 bases and 1 base respectively, with 12 bases between them. The sample taken for sequencing was peripheral blood. The chain carries TRBV30 and TRBJ2-7, with D possibly matching TRBD2 (5 bases). The sequence derives from a woman in her forties or fifties who had recovered from COVID-19. For the CDR3, the DNA is TGTGCCGGATACGGGGATTCCTACGAGCAGTACTTC. It is translated as CAGYGDSYEQYF.